The entry that follows covers one TCR beta chain sequence. This clonotype was counted at least ten times. Which antigen it targets is not known. The sample holds no much larger clone one base away, and base qualities are not on file. The hyperthyroidism patients were between 18 and 65 years old and newly diagnosed, with a disease duration of less than 2 months. Patients with uncontrolled infections, other autoimmune diseases, pregnancy or lactation were excluded. Diagnoses relied on clinical symptoms, serum thyroxine and TRAb, thyroid ultrasound and orbital computed tomography. Blood from progressor patients was collected at the time of first diagnosis with hyperthyroidism, before any ophthalmopathy symptoms had appeared. PBMCs were separated from 8 to 10 ml of fresh peripheral blood using Ficoll-Paque density gradient centrifugation. Patients classed as progressors first received a Graves' hyperthyroidism diagnosis and then went on to develop ophthalmopathy during follow-up. Total RNA was extracted using Trizol reagent, and RNA quality was assessed on an Agilent 2100 Bioanalyzer.

This sample is drawn from a study of T cells in Graves' hyperthyroidism and ophthalmopathy (dated by TCRdb to about 2019). Regarding the study in general: Peripheral blood was collected at initial diagnosis, before any treatment. To identify TCR V-J signatures that set the groups apart, the researchers used a discovery cohort of about a hundred patients, made up of about 44 with Graves' ophthalmopathy and some 55 with stable Graves' hyperthyroidism. Prospective prediction of ophthalmopathy was tested in an independent validation cohort consisting of about 20 hyperthyroidism patients and around 16 patients who later progressed to ophthalmopathy. For training and testing, the 80 to 100 patients in the discovery cohort were randomly divided in a 7:3 ratio. In several Graves' hyperthyroidism patients, the study also compared T-cell repertoires from thyroid tissue with T-cell repertoires from blood. Following sampling, methimazole starting at 30 mg daily was given to hyperthyroidism patients, and high-dose intravenous methylprednisolone was given to ophthalmopathy patients. According to the paper, TCR Vbeta CDR3 sequencing was carried out on over 130 peripheral blood samples, which came from fewer than 50 ophthalmopathy, fewer than 80 hyperthyroidism and about 17 progressor patients. Results the study describes overall, beyond this receptor: No statistical method was used to set the sample size in advance, and investigators knew the group allocation. A model built on a 13 V-J signature distinguished ophthalmopathy from stable hyperthyroidism, reaching approximately 89% sensitivity and about 81% specificity in cross-validation and 80%/75% in testing. In validation, the model predicted progression to ophthalmopathy a median of about 6.8 months before onset, with about 70% sensitivity and just under 75% specificity. Blood samples also contained most of the expanded thyroid clonotypes (frequency above 0.001), which suggests that blood repertoires may reflect thyroid immune responses.

Trimming removed 6 bases from V and 9 bases from J, leaving 13 bases between the germline ends. Reading from cysteine to phenylalanine, the CDR3 counts 12 amino acids. Of the read, only the CDR3 DNA is kept; its 36 bases are in frame from base 1. The TCR beta CDR3 regions were amplified from RNA transcripts. The first round of RT-PCR for the TCR CDR3 was performed with the HTBI primer set and the Qiagen OneStep RT-PCR kit. Libraries were constructed in a second round of multiplex PCR, after which size selection and purification were carried out. Paired-end sequencing of the libraries was performed with 100 bp reads on an Illumina HiSeq2000. The study's processing was this. SOAPnuke was used to process the raw data, removing reads that contained adapters or uncalled bases, had a mean Phred below 15, or lacked an exact match to the constant primer or identifier. COPE v1.2.5 was used to merge high-quality paired reads, and clonotypes were defined as unique nucleotide sequences. MiTCR v1.1 was used to align the clonotypes against IMGT TRBV, TRBD and TRBJ reference segments. The analysis included only V-J combinations with a frequency above 0.0001, which together covered around 99% of the repertoires. The TCS score was defined as the ratio of F50 (clonal expansion) to E x V (chaos), calculated using BLOSUM62-based TCRdist between CDR3 peptides within each V-J. Welch's t-statistics and random forest reduced around 550 V-J features to roughly 13, which were used in a naive Bayes classifier (R e1071). TCRdb itself trimmed the public reads at Q25 with fastp, ran MiXCR and retained productive beta chains. Each CDR3 protein appears once, grouped with its most common genes and DNA. What appears here as the V and J calls and clone size reflects TCRdb's work, not the paper's. In all, the sample holds around 340,000 distinct CDR3 sequences, and about 18% of those were seen once. Roughly 35% of the sample goes to the ten largest clones.

This clonotype originated in a woman aged 30 to 39 with Graves' hyperthyroidism that later progressed to Graves' ophthalmopathy. The V and J segments used are TRBV12-3 or TRBV12-4 and TRBJ2-3; tentative D gene TRBD2, with 5 bases matching. The sample taken for sequencing was blood. In nucleotide form, the sequence is TGTGCCAGCAGCACGGACTGGATAACGCAGTATTTT. Its coded protein is CASSTDWITQYF.